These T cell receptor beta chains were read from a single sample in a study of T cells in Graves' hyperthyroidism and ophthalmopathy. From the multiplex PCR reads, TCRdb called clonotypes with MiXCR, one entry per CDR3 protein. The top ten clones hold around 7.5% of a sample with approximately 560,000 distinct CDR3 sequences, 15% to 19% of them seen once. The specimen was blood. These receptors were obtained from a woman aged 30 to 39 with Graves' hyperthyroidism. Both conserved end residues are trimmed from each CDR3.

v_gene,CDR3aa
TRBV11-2,ASSVVNDYEQY
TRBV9,ASSVDAGGRRGTDTQY
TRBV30,AWTRESTDTQY
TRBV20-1,SATPGTGRNIQY
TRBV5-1,ASSLGRDNQPQH
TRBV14,ASSQPGLATDTQY
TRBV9,ASSVAGTSGTQETQY
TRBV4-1,ASSQLRDNTEAF
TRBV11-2,ASSPAGGTSYEQY
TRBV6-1,ASRPGRSYGYT
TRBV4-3,ASSQGKVAGAPYNEQF
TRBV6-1,ASDIQAGTSGTPLPSTDTQY
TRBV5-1,ASTRGQGASQETQY
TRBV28,ASSPNFLAGVRYEQY
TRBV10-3,AISGGSGHGELF
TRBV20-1,SARVMAGTSGREGFADTQY
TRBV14,ASSLIPGGAYNEQF
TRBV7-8,ASSLVGGGSPLH
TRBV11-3,ASSPSPGQGETQY
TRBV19,ASSTYRAEKLF
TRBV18,ASSSDTGDGYT
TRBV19,ASSSPTGEVSGNTIY
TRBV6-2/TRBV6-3,ASSHGTGTGSVHEQF
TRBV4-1,ASSQRDNTYEQY
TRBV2,ASRTGSGSNEQF
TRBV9,ASSRPDSHYEQY
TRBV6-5,ASSYSNRVYEQY
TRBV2,ASSDRGLRVYNEQF
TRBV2,ASSEKATGDYGYT
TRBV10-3,AIISEGDYGYT
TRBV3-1,ASSQGTASSYEQY
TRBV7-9,ASSLGGELNNQPQH
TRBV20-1,SARGGGSGGTGELF
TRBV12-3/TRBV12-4,ASSLAGGELF
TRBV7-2,ASSFRGTGRFGELF
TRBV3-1,ASSQDAGLHNEQF
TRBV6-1,ASSSLGAYYGYT